This TCR beta chain appears in the sequencing data of a study of OX40 agonist ivuxolimab in advanced cancers. Study background: Of mixed ages from about 23 to 85 and averaging 60 years, the group was about 80% male. Study-level points and caveats: CD4+ and CD8+ T cells in blood underwent clonal expansion by week 6 at 0.1 to 3.0 mg/kg. Researchers did not establish what antigens the expanded peripheral T cells target.

Concerning this clone itself: Its specificity is not known.

This table comes from immunoSEQ multiplex PCR, and its TCRdb copy is limited to in-frame clones, with some not included. This sample has about 58,000 clones, with around 83% found just once. Trimming pared 0 bases from V and 7 bases from J, leaving 10 bases between. The CDR3 is 14 amino acids. Germline loops: CDR1 LGHNA, CDR2 YSLEER. Patients had blood sampled at baseline and again on cycle 4 day 1 and cycle 7 day 1. The sequence was collected from an adult with an advanced solid tumor such as melanoma, head and neck, liver or kidney cancer. The chain joins TRBV4-3 to TRBJ1-5; TRBD1 is a possible D gene (6 bases). The material was CD4+ or CD8+ T cells sorted from blood, obtained in a trial of the OX40 agonist ivuxolimab. CDR3 DNA: TGCGCCAGCAGCCAAGACAGGGGAAGCCAGCCCCAGCATTTT. This encodes CASSQDRGSQPQHF.